This entry lists 25 T cell receptor beta chains sequenced from one sample in a study of Ad26.COV2.S vaccination and SARS-CoV-2 variants. Libraries were prepared by immunoSEQ multiplex PCR; TCRdb keeps only in-frame clonotypes and omits some of them. The data hold hundreds of thousands of clones, with 89% observed a single time. The treatment was: some 20 received Ad26.COV2.S at low or high dose, single or two shots; about 5 received placebo; per-sample allocation not given. Following the first vaccine or placebo injection, samples were taken on day 63. The source material was peripheral blood, sampled in a trial of Ad26.COV2.S vaccine versus placebo. The origin of the receptors is a person between 18 and 60 years old who received the Ad26.COV2.S COVID-19 vaccine or a placebo.

The rearrangement uses TRBV7-9 and TRBJ2-7; D unresolved. This CDR3 is built from 12 residues. In germline, CDR1 is SEHNR, CDR2 FQNEAQ (reference sequence). The ends were cut back, 5 bases at V and 3 bases at J, with 8 bases in the middle. For the CDR3, the DNA is TGTGCCAGCAGCGCGAGGAACTACGAGCAGTACTTC. It specifies CASSARNYEQYF.

V gene TRBV6-2 or TRBV6-3 combines with J gene TRBJ1-1; 7 bases match TRBD1. J was trimmed by 3 bases and V by 2 bases; bases with no gene match: 0. From germline, CDR1 is MNHEY and CDR2 SVGEGT. The CDR3 runs to 13 residues. The CDR3 region is CASSYDRDTEAFF. The CDR3 coding sequence is TGTGCCAGCAGTTACGACAGGGACACTGAAGCTTTCTTT.

V and J are TRBV18 and TRBJ1-1; D is perhaps TRBD1 (5 bases). The CDR3 length is 16 residues. The V end was cut by 5 bases, the J end by 4 bases, with 20 bases between. Germline V gene sequence: CDR1 KGHSH, CDR2 LQKENI. The CDR3 coding sequence is TGTGCCAGCTCATCGCCCCTTGGGGGAGGCATCACTGAAGCTTTCTTT. It encodes CASSSPLGGGITEAFF.

This chain joins TRBV7-2 and TRBJ1-4; perhaps TRBD1 as D (6 bases). The CDR3 covers 16 residues. Germline V gene sequence: CDR1 SGHTA, CDR2 FQGNSA. The V gene lost 5 bases and the J gene lost 2 bases, with 15 bases spanning the gap. CDR3 sequence reads: CASSTGTGWTNEKLFF. In DNA form, the CDR3 reads TGTGCCAGCAGCACGGGTACAGGGTGGACTAATGAAAAACTGTTTTTT.

The CDR3 DNA follows: TGTGCCAGCAGCCCCGTGGGGACAGTCATGAACACTGAAGCTTTCTTT. It encodes CASSPVGTVMNTEAFF. V usage is TRBV5-4 and J usage is TRBJ1-1, with 7 bases aligning to TRBD1. The ends lost 4 bases at V and 0 bases at J; junction bases unmatched: 9. Per the germline V gene, CDR1 is SGHNT and CDR2 is YYREEE (reference sequence). CDR3 length: 16 residues.

The CDR3 DNA follows: TGTGCCAGCAGTGAAAGAAAGAACACTGAAGCTTTCTTT. Translated: CASSERKNTEAFF. The rearrangement links TRBV6-1 to TRBJ1-1, with D unclear. Per the germline V gene, CDR1 is MNHNS and CDR2 is SASEGT. Trimming cost V 2 bases and J 1 base, with 5 bases left between them. The CDR3 runs 13 residues.

This chain links TRBV6-6 with TRBJ1-3; D is ambiguous. Germline V gene lookup returns CDR1 MNHNY and CDR2 SVGAGI (reference sequence). The V gene lost 8 bases and the J gene lost 0 bases, with 17 bases spanning the gap. This CDR3 comprises 16 residues. The CDR3: CASGWEIRGSGNTIYF. In nucleotides, the CDR3 is TGTGCCAGCGGATGGGAGATCCGAGGCTCTGGAAACACCATATATTTT.

The chain combines TRBV5-1 with TRBJ1-2; 9 nucleotides match TRBD1. CDR1 and CDR2 from the germline V gene are SGHRS and YFSETQ. The CDR3 has 15 residues. V was pared by 1 base and J by 6 bases, with 7 bases of the junction left unmatched. The CDR3 sequence is CASSLIRTGAHGYTF. CDR3 coding DNA: TGCGCCAGCAGCTTGATCCGGACAGGGGCCCATGGCTACACCTTC.

This clone showed up just a few times. The J gene is TRBJ1-5, the V gene TRBV7-8, with D uncertain. Germline V CDR1 and CDR2: SGHVS, FQNEAQ. The CDR3 is 14 amino acids. V lost 5 bases and J lost 0, with 8 bases in between. The CDR3 DNA reads as TGTGCCAGCAGCCGCAGCAGTAGCAATCAGCCCCAGCATTTT. Its protein is CASSRSSSNQPQHF.

The CDR3 DNA is TGTGCCAGCAGTTATCTAAGGACTTCTGGGGCCAACGTCCTGACTTTC. It specifies CASSYLRTSGANVLTF. The V and J genes are TRBV6-5 and TRBJ2-6, with D possibly TRBD2 on 5 matching bases. CDR1 and CDR2 (germline): MNHEY, SVGAGI. The CDR3 is made up of 16 amino acids. The V end lost 3 bases, the J end lost 1 base, and 10 bases lay between the germline ends.

This clone was detected only a few times. V is TRBV3-1 (or the pseudogene TRBV3-2) and J is TRBJ2-7, with D perhaps being TRBD1 or TRBD2 (5 bases each). Trimming stripped 1 base from V and 2 bases from J, with 12 bases between. CDR1 is LGHDT and CDR2 is YNNKEL in the germline V gene (reference sequence). The CDR3 runs 15 residues. The CDR3 DNA reads TGTGCCAGCAGCCAAGTCTTCGGGGCGACCTACGAGCAGTACTTC. Translation: CASSQVFGATYEQYF.

The chain has TRBV3-1 (or the pseudogene TRBV3-2) and TRBJ2-1, with a possible D match to TRBD1 (5 bases). Deletions cut 3 bases from V and 7 bases from J, with 10 bases between. This CDR3 spans 13 amino acids. The V gene's germline CDR1 is LGHDT and CDR2 YNNKEL (reference sequence). For the CDR3, the DNA is TGTGCCAGCAGCCACAGGGTGTGGAATGAGCAGTTCTTC. It translates to CASSHRVWNEQFF.

The CDR3 spells CASSYDGNEKLFF. Here the CDR3 DNA reads TGTGCCAGCAGTTACGATGGGAATGAAAAACTGTTTTTT. This rearrangement joins TRBV6-6 to TRBJ1-4; no clear D. Trimming shortened V by 2 bases and J by 5 bases, and 6 bases separated the two germline ends. Germline CDR1 is MNHNY and CDR2 is SVGAGI (reference sequence). The CDR3 sequence is 13 residues long.

This clone was seen once. Other nucleotide sequences in the sample specify the same CDR3. This chain connects TRBV6-5 to TRBJ1-1, with D perhaps TRBD1 (6 bases). This CDR3 has 14 amino acids. The V and J ends lost 6 bases and 2 bases respectively, with 13 bases between them. The germline V gene encodes CDR1 MNHEY and CDR2 SVGAGI. The CDR3 DNA follows: TGTGCCAGCAGACCTGACAGGCCCAACACTGAAGCTTTCTTT. Amino acids: CASRPDRPNTEAFF.

The genes are TRBV7-2 and TRBJ2-3; D is possibly TRBD2 (6 bases). The CDR3 runs 15 residues. Looked up from germline, CDR1 is SGHTA and CDR2 is FQGNSA. V was cut by 5 bases and J by 4 bases, with 16 bases left in between. CDR3 in DNA: TGTGCCAGCAGCCCAACTAGCCAACGACCAGATACGCAGTATTTT. Translated, it gives CASSPTSQRPDTQYF.

The rearrangement joins TRBV24-1 to TRBJ2-2; perhaps TRBD2 as D (5 bases). The CDR3 totals 13 residues. Per germline, CDR1 KGHDR and CDR2 SFDVKD. V gave up 6 bases and J gave up 3 bases, with 7 bases separating them. The CDR3 here is CATSPRDTGELFF. For the CDR3, the DNA is TGTGCCACCAGTCCGAGGGACACCGGGGAGCTGTTTTTT.

This chain uses TRBV19 with TRBJ2-7; D gene uncertain. Trimming cost V 3 bases and J 2 bases, with 8 bases left between them. Germline V gene lookup returns CDR1 LNHDA and CDR2 SQIVND (reference sequence). CDR3 size: 13 residues. CDR3 DNA: TGTGCCAGTAGTATTTCAGGCCCCTACGAGCAGTACTTC. Amino acids: CASSISGPYEQYF.

The V and J genes are TRBV7-3 and TRBJ2-7; 7 bases agree with TRBD1. Germline CDR1 and CDR2: SGHTA and FQGTGA. The CDR3 contains 14 residues. Trimming cost V 5 bases and J 0 bases; bases outside gene matches: 4. For the CDR3, the DNA is TGTGCCAGCAGCCCCGACAGGGCCTCCTACGAGCAGTACTTC. It specifies CASSPDRASYEQYF. The variable domain in full, completed from reference TRBV7-3 and TRBJ2-7, reads GAGVSQTPSNKVTEKGKYVELRCDPISGHTALYWYRQSLGQGPEFLIYFQGTGAADDSGLPNDRFFAVRPEGSVSTLKIQRTERGDSAVYLCASSPDRASYEQYFGPGTRLTVT.

As concerns this clone: This same CDR3 is encoded by further DNA sequences in the sample. This chain connects TRBV19 to TRBJ1-5, with 7 bases lining up with TRBD1. Germline loops: CDR1 LNHDA, CDR2 SQIVND (reference sequence). The CDR3 is 13 amino acids. The V and J ends lost 4 bases and 4 bases, in that order; junction bases with no gene match: 1. The DNA of the CDR3 is TGTGCCAGTAGTAGCAGGGGGAATCAGCCCCAGCATTTT. Its protein product is CASSSRGNQPQHF.

This chain connects TRBV30 to TRBJ2-3, with D perhaps matching TRBD2 (7 bases). The CDR3 spans 16 residues. The V end lost 0 bases, the J end lost 0 bases, and 13 bases lay between the germline ends. Germline CDR1 is GTSNPN and CDR2 is SVGIG (reference sequence). The CDR3 is CAWSVLGGGSTDTQYF. CDR3 nucleotides: TGTGCCTGGAGTGTACTGGGAGGGGGGAGCACAGATACGCAGTATTTT.

The chain uses TRBV11-2 and TRBJ1-1; 10 bases fit TRBD1. Trimming took 5 bases from V and 11 from J; bases not matched to a gene: 17. The CDR3 extends over 16 amino acids. CDR1 and CDR2 (germline): SGHAT, FQNNGV. For the CDR3, the DNA is TGTGCCAGCAGCCCCGGGACAGGGGTCTTCACTGATCGGGCTTTCTTT. It encodes CASSPGTGVFTDRAFF.

The chain links TRBV10-1 to TRBJ2-4, with D possibly being TRBD2 (5 bases). Germline-derived CDR1 and CDR2 are WNHNN and SYGVQD (reference sequence). The CDR3 totals 16 residues. The V gene lost 2 bases and the J gene lost 0 bases, with 11 bases spanning the gap. CDR3 nucleotides: TGCGCCAGCAGTGAGGGGTCAGGACTAGCCAAAAACATTCAGTACTTC. This encodes CASSEGSGLAKNIQYF.

This clone was detected once. The rearrangement uses TRBV4-3 and TRBJ1-6; D might be TRBD1 (5 bases). CDR1 LGHNA and CDR2 YSLEER come from the germline V gene. The CDR3 is made up of 17 amino acids. V dropped 0 bases and J dropped 0 bases, with 9 bases sitting between them. CDR3 sequence: CASSQDRTSSYNSPLHF. The CDR3, as DNA: TGCGCCAGCAGCCAAGATCGGACAAGCTCCTATAATTCACCCCTCCACTTT.

Of note for this clone: Other DNA sequences of this sample code for an identical CDR3. V usage is TRBV12-3 or TRBV12-4 and J usage is TRBJ1-1; D gene uncertain. The CDR3 extends over 12 amino acids. V was trimmed by 3 bases and J by 1 base, leaving 3 bases between them. The CDR3 spells CASSFANTEAFF. In DNA, the CDR3 is TGTGCCAGCAGTTTTGCGAACACTGAAGCTTTCTTT.

DNA of the CDR3: TGTGCCAGCAGCCAGGGGCGGAATTCACCCCTCCACTTT. Translated: CASSQGRNSPLHF. The chain links TRBV5-6 to TRBJ1-6; perhaps TRBD1 as D (6 bases). The CDR3 has 13 residues. V was trimmed by 4 bases and J by 7 bases, leaving 9 bases between them. CDR1 is SGHDT, CDR2 YYEEEE, per germline.